This T cell receptor beta chain was profiled in a study of T cells in Graves' hyperthyroidism and ophthalmopathy. TCR beta CDR3 regions were amplified from RNA transcripts. A set of HTBI primers served as the primers for a first-round RT-PCR of the TCR CDR3. TCRdb independently ran MiXCR on the multiplex PCR reads; one entry per CDR3 protein. Here the sample spans roughly 700,000 distinct CDR3 sequences, less than 15% being singletons. V lost 2 bases, J lost 8 bases, and 12 bases stayed unmatched. Germline-derived CDR1 and CDR2 are MNHEY and SVGEGT. There are 16 residues in the CDR3. Newly diagnosed hyperthyroidism, duration under 2 months, in patients aged 18 to 65. Lactation, pregnancy, other autoimmune disease or uncontrolled infection excluded patients. This clonotype was found many times. Its antigen is not known. Findings and limits, study-wide: Among clonotypes expanded in thyroid above 0.001, most were also found in blood. In validation, the model predicted ophthalmopathy. These predictions came a median about 6.5 months before onset.

This sequence joins TRBV6-2 or TRBV6-3 and TRBJ2-1, with TRBD2 identical over 7 bases. This TCR derives from a woman in her late teens or twenties with Graves' hyperthyroidism. The sequenced material came from blood. The CDR3 region has the DNA TGTGCCAGCAGTTACATGGGGTGGGAGGGATCGGATGAGCAGTTCTTC. Encoded protein: CASSYMGWEGSDEQFF.